This TCR beta chain was captured by sequencing in a study of T cell repertoires in cytomegalovirus infection. Study context: Public TCR beta signatures marked donors with CMV infection and the matching HLA.

General study results and limits: The study found HLA-C-restricted CMV-specific TCR beta clonotypes dominating the ex vivo response. Pooled public TCR beta family frequency picked out CMV carriers with the relevant HLA.

To note about this clonotype: The antigen remains unidentified.

TCRdb called the reads again in MiXCR, with one record for every CDR3 protein. The table has roughly 180,000 distinct CDR3 sequences, roughly 28% seen once. Looked up from germline, CDR1 is SGHAT and CDR2 is FQNNGV. Between the trimmed V and J ends, which lost 4 bases and 9 bases, there was a span of 10 bases. The CDR3 sequence is 12 residues long. This clonotype was obtained from a human donor in good health (CMV status not recorded). Some clones in this sample may be carry-over from other donors' samples. Material: PBMCs. The chain is built from TRBV11-2 and TRBJ2-1, with D unresolved. The CDR3 DNA follows: TGTGCCAGCAGCTCCGTGGGAACTGAGCAGTTCTTC. As protein: CASSSVGTEQFF.